The 27 T cell receptor beta chains reported below all come from one sample, sequenced in a study of blood T cell repertoires in COVID-19. TCRdb keeps only in-frame clones here, not all; method: immunoSEQ multiplex PCR. The sample holds approximately 170,000 clones, around 79% seen once. Material: PBMCs or T cells enriched from blood (not recorded which). The source is a woman between 65 and 79 years old in a cohort exposed to, infected with or recovered from COVID-19 (not recorded which).

The V gene is TRBV7-2, the J gene TRBJ2-3; TRBD1 aligns across 9 bases. After removal of 2 bases from V and 3 bases from J, the junction contained 6 bases not matched to a gene. The CDR3 extends over 16 amino acids. Germline values: CDR1 SGHTA, CDR2 FQGNSA. In DNA form, the CDR3 reads TGTGCCAGCAGCTTACTTCAAGGACAGGGGACAGATACGCAGTATTTT. Translation: CASSLLQGQGTDTQYF.

The genes are TRBV15 and TRBJ1-4, with D maybe TRBD1 (6 bases). This CDR3 spans 15 amino acids. Germline lookup yields CDR1 LNHNV and CDR2 YYDKDF (reference sequence). V was clipped by 2 bases and J by 6 bases, with 13 bases between them. The CDR3 here is CATSRLQGWDEKLFF. The CDR3 nucleotides read TGTGCCACCAGCAGATTACAGGGTTGGGATGAAAAACTGTTTTTT. Using reference TRBV15 and TRBJ1-4 for the parts outside the CDR3, the full variable domain is DAMVIQNPRYQVTQFGKPVTLSCSQTLNHNVMYWYQQKSSQAPKLLFHYYDKDFNNEADTPDNFQSRRPNTSFCFLDIRSPGLGDTAMYLCATSRLQGWDEKLFFGSGTQLSVL.

V and J are TRBV3-1 (or the pseudogene TRBV3-2) and TRBJ2-7, with 14 bases identical to TRBD2. CDR3 length equals 15 residues. V gave up 4 bases and J gave up 6 bases; unmatched junction bases: 5. Germline V lookup: CDR1 LGHDT, CDR2 YNNKEL (reference sequence). The CDR3 bases are TGTGCCAGCAGCCTCGGGACTAGCGGGAGTATCGAGCAGTACTTC. As protein: CASSLGTSGSIEQYF.

The chain carries TRBV7-3 and TRBJ2-5, with 8 bases identical to TRBD2. Looked up from germline, CDR1 is SGHTA and CDR2 is FQGTGA. This CDR3 spans 14 amino acids. V lost 5 bases, J lost 5 bases, and 7 bases stayed unmatched. CDR3 nucleotides: TGTGCCAGCAGCAAAGCGGGAGTTGGTGAGACCCAGTACTTC. Encoded protein: CASSKAGVGETQYF.

The chain is built from TRBV19 and TRBJ1-2; the D gene is possibly TRBD1 (6 bases). V lost 3 bases and J lost 8, with 19 bases in between. The CDR3 extends over 15 amino acids. Germline V gene lookup returns CDR1 LNHDA and CDR2 SQIVND (reference sequence). Written as DNA, the CDR3 is TGTGCCAGTAGTATCCTTACACCACAGGGATCCGGCTACACCTTC. It specifies CASSILTPQGSGYTF.

The rearrangement links TRBV5-4 to TRBJ2-7; 10 nucleotides align to TRBD1. Germline-derived CDR1 and CDR2 are SGHNT and YYREEE (reference sequence). Unmatched junction bases numbered 2, after V lost 3 bases and J lost 2 bases. The CDR3 is made up of 14 amino acids. CDR3 nucleotide sequence: TGTGCCAGCAGCTCTGGACAGGGGGCCTACGAGCAGTACTTC. Translating gives CASSSGQGAYEQYF.

The chain recombines TRBV11-2 with TRBJ1-4; D gene unclear. This CDR3 is 16 amino acids long. V was trimmed by 1 base and J by 0 bases, leaving 9 bases between them. Germline V CDR1 and CDR2: SGHAT, FQNNGV. CDR3: CASSLGRAATNEKLFF. The CDR3 region has the DNA TGTGCCAGCAGCTTAGGAAGAGCTGCAACTAATGAAAAACTGTTTTTT.

This clone was detected a few times. The chain uses TRBV28 and TRBJ1-2, with D possibly TRBD1 on 5 matching bases. V shed 6 bases and J shed 6 bases, with 14 bases lying between them. CDR1 and CDR2 from the germline V gene are MDHEN and SYDVKM. The CDR3 covers 13 residues. The CDR3 coding sequence is TGTGCCAGCAGGACTGACAGTGGGCATGGCTACACCTTC. Protein product: CASRTDSGHGYTF.

Concerning this clone itself: Other nucleotide sequences in the sample specify the same CDR3. V usage is TRBV3-1 (or the pseudogene TRBV3-2) and J usage is TRBJ1-2; D is possibly TRBD1 (6 bases). This CDR3 spans 13 amino acids. Trimming took off 0 bases at V and 5 bases at J, with 7 bases between the two ends. Per germline, CDR1 LGHDT and CDR2 YNNKEL (reference sequence). This CDR3 is CASSQDRGYGYTF. CDR3 sequence (DNA): TGTGCCAGCAGCCAAGATAGGGGGTATGGCTACACCTTC.

The rearrangement links TRBV6-5 to TRBJ1-2; no definite D call. CDR1 MNHEY and CDR2 SVGAGI come from the germline V gene. V gave up 7 bases and J gave up 9 bases, with 12 bases separating them. This CDR3 has 11 residues. The CDR3 DNA reads as TGTGCCAGCACCACCGGGTATCGCTACACCTTC. This gives the protein CASTTGYRYTF.

This rearrangement joins TRBV5-4 to TRBJ1-6; 8 bases match TRBD1. Germline loops: CDR1 SGHNT, CDR2 YYREEE (reference sequence). The CDR3 is made up of 16 amino acids. Trimming removed 4 bases from V and 3 bases from J; junction bases left unmatched: 6. The CDR3 region is CASSLGQGLYNSPLHF. CDR3 DNA: TGTGCCAGCAGCCTCGGACAGGGCCTCTATAATTCACCCCTCCACTTT.

The gene calls are TRBV4-3 and TRBJ1-5; 7 positions agree with TRBD1. Germline values: CDR1 LGHNA, CDR2 YSLEER. This CDR3 comprises 16 residues. The ends lost 0 bases at V and 4 bases at J; junction bases unmatched: 6. The CDR3: CASSQDWSTGNQPQHF. Written as DNA, the CDR3 is TGCGCCAGCAGCCAAGATTGGTCGACAGGGAATCAGCCCCAGCATTTT.

V gene TRBV10-3 combines with J gene TRBJ1-1; a possible D gene is TRBD1 (5 bases). Germline CDR1 reads ENHRY; CDR2 reads SYGVKD. V lost 3 bases and J lost 9, with 11 bases in between. CDR3 length: 12 residues. CDR3 DNA: TGTGCCATCAGTGAAGGTATGGGGCAAGCTTTCTTT. Translating gives CAISEGMGQAFF.

The chain joins TRBV11-2 to TRBJ1-6; D uncertain. This CDR3 comprises 14 residues. Between the trimmed V and J ends, which lost 4 bases and 4 bases, there was a span of 8 bases. Per the germline V gene, CDR1 is SGHAT and CDR2 is FQNNGV. The CDR3 region has the DNA TGTGCCAGCAGCTCCCTCTATTATAATTCACCCCTCCACTTT. Residues: CASSSLYYNSPLHF.

This chain links TRBV28 with TRBJ2-7; 7 nucleotides line up with TRBD1. This CDR3 region has 12 residues. With 10 bases clipped from V and 2 bases from J, the junction kept 5 bases outside the gene matches. CDR1 and CDR2 from the germline V gene are MDHEN and SYDVKM. This CDR3 reads CATIGQAYEQYF. Written as DNA, the CDR3 is TGTGCCACCATCGGACAGGCCTACGAGCAGTACTTC.

This clone was seen only a few times. This rearrangement joins TRBV10-3 to TRBJ1-1; perhaps TRBD1 as D (5 bases). CDR3 length: 14 amino acids. Trimming took 3 bases from V and 2 from J, leaving 10 bases between them. Germline CDR1 is ENHRY and CDR2 is SYGVKD. The CDR3 DNA sequence: TGTGCCATCAGTGAAGGGGAGGGAAACACTGAAGCTTTCTTT. Protein product: CAISEGEGNTEAFF.

This clone was seen more than once but under ten times. The chain is built from TRBV6-2 or TRBV6-3 and TRBJ2-1; TRBD2 aligns across 10 bases. The CDR3 runs 17 residues. CDR1 and CDR2 (germline): MNHEY, SVGEGT. With 0 bases clipped from V and 6 bases from J, the junction kept 8 bases outside the gene matches. CDR3 residues: CASSYSIRAGGPNEQFF. For the CDR3, the DNA is TGTGCCAGCAGTTACTCGATTAGAGCGGGAGGGCCCAATGAGCAGTTCTTC.

The gene calls are TRBV5-4 and TRBJ2-3; 9 positions match TRBD2. This CDR3 is built from 17 residues. Per germline, CDR1 SGHNT and CDR2 YYREEE (reference sequence). The V and J ends lost 0 bases and 2 bases, in that order; junction bases with no gene match: 7. In DNA, the CDR3 is TGTGCCAGCAGCTTGGCCCGAGCGGGAGGTGCCACAGATACGCAGTATTTT. Residues: CASSLARAGGATDTQYF.

The chain joins TRBV7-3 to TRBJ2-1; 9 nucleotides align to TRBD2. This CDR3 is built from 16 residues. V was clipped by 0 bases and J by 4 bases; unmatched bases: 4. Germline CDR1 and CDR2: SGHTA and FQGTGA. CDR3 sequence (DNA): TGTGCCAGCAGCTTAACGTCGGCGGGAGGGTACAATGAGCAGTTCTTC. It specifies CASSLTSAGGYNEQFF.

The rearrangement links TRBV29-1 to TRBJ1-1, with 8 bases fitting TRBD1. The CDR3 totals 10 residues. V shed 7 bases, J shed 7 bases, and the junction held 2 bases outside the gene matches. Germline CDR1 and CDR2: SQVTM and ANQGSEA. CDR3 nucleotides: TGCAGCGCAGGGACAGGTGAAGCTTTCTTT. As protein: CSAGTGEAFF.

The CDR3 sequence is CASQGSYSTDTQYF. The DNA for the CDR3 is TGTGCCTCTCAGGGGTCCTATAGCACAGATACGCAGTATTTT. The genes are TRBV10-3 and TRBJ2-3; D perhaps matches TRBD1 (6 bases). Trimming left V 11 bases short and J 0 bases short, with 15 bases between. CDR3 length equals 14 residues. In germline, CDR1 is ENHRY, CDR2 SYGVKD.

The chain joins TRBV11-3 to TRBJ2-7; D is undetermined. Trimming stripped 5 bases from V and 3 bases from J, with 5 bases between. CDR3 size: 11 residues. Germline V gives CDR1 SGHNT, CDR2 YENEEA. The CDR3 protein is CASSTYYEQYF. CDR3 coding DNA: TGTGCCAGCAGCACCTACTACGAGCAGTACTTC.

This chain uses TRBV10-3 with TRBJ2-7; 9 nucleotides align to TRBD2. The CDR3 has 16 amino acids. From germline, CDR1 is ENHRY and CDR2 SYGVKD. Germline trimming cut 2 bases from V and 3 bases from J; bases unmatched to any gene: 8. The CDR3 nucleotides read TGTGCCATCAGTGAGACGGGCACTAGCGGGTACTACGAGCAGTACTTC. Translating gives CAISETGTSGYYEQYF.

The chain has TRBV30 and TRBJ1-2; D perhaps matches TRBD1 (5 bases). The CDR3 is 13 amino acids. V was trimmed by 0 bases and J by 8 bases, leaving 13 bases between them. The germline V gene encodes CDR1 GTSNPN and CDR2 SVGIG (reference sequence). This CDR3 is CAWSVGELWGYTF. The CDR3 DNA follows: TGTGCCTGGAGTGTAGGGGAATTATGGGGCTACACCTTC. The full variable domain, rest sourced from reference TRBV30 and TRBJ1-2, is SQTIHQWPATLVQPVGSPLSLECTVEGTSNPNLYWYRQAAGRGLQLLFYSVGIGQISSEVPQNLSASRPQDRQFILSSKKLLLSDSGFYLCAWSVGELWGYTFGSGTRLTVV.

In this sample, this clone turned up once. The rearrangement links TRBV2 to TRBJ2-5, with TRBD1 matching over 7 bases. Per the germline V gene, CDR1 is SNHLY and CDR2 is FYNNEI. CDR3 length: 13 residues. Trimming cost V 5 bases and J 3 bases; bases outside gene matches: 3. CDR3 nucleotide sequence: TGTGCCAGCAGTCCACAGGGGAAAGAGACCCAGTACTTC. This translates into CASSPQGKETQYF.

This rearrangement joins TRBV5-1 to TRBJ2-5, with 9 bases aligning to TRBD1. CDR1 is SGHRS and CDR2 is YFSETQ in the germline V gene. Trimming cost V 7 bases and J 5 bases; bases outside gene matches: 12. The CDR3 spans 15 residues. Here the CDR3 DNA reads TGCGCCAGCGGACAAGGGACAGGGAGTTGGGAGACCCAGTACTTC. It yields the protein CASGQGTGSWETQYF.

The chain combines TRBV6-2 or TRBV6-3 with TRBJ1-2, with a tentative D call TRBD1 (6 bases). This CDR3 spans 13 amino acids. Trimming removed 6 bases from V and 2 bases from J, with 10 bases in between. CDR1 and CDR2 from the germline V gene are MNHEY and SVGEGT. Written as DNA, the CDR3 is TGTGCCAGCAGCCCTACAGGGAACTATGGCTACACCTTC. It is translated as CASSPTGNYGYTF.